Shown below are 3 T cell receptor beta chains from a single sample sequenced in a study of blood T cell repertoires in COVID-19. The method was immunoSEQ multiplex PCR; TCRdb's version includes in-frame clones alone and lacks a portion of them. Of more than 11,000 clones in the sample, roughly 80% are singletons; the top ten hold over 15%. Specimen: peripheral blood. The receptor source for this set is a man aged 40-50 years with active or convalescent COVID-19.

There are a few counts of this clone. The chain combines TRBV5-8 with TRBJ1-1; D uncertain. Trimming shortened V by 5 bases and J by 3 bases, and 20 bases separated the two germline ends. CDR3 length equals 16 residues. The germline V gene encodes CDR1 SGHTS and CDR2 YDEGEE. CDR3 loop: CASRNPVTEKDTEAFF. The CDR3, as DNA: TGTGCCAGCAGGAATCCTGTGACTGAGAAGGACACTGAAGCTTTCTTT.

The chain links TRBV6-2 or TRBV6-3 to TRBJ2-7; 7 nucleotides agree with TRBD2. The junction had 3 bases not matched to a gene; V was cut back by 6 bases and J by 4 bases. This CDR3 contains 12 residues. The germline V gene encodes CDR1 MNHEY and CDR2 SVGEGT. CDR3 in amino acids: CASSGGIYEQYF. CDR3 DNA: TGTGCCAGCAGCGGGGGGATTTACGAGCAGTACTTC.

The V call is TRBV5-4, the J call TRBJ2-1; the D gene is possibly TRBD1 (6 bases). Looked up from germline, CDR1 is SGHNT and CDR2 is YYREEE (reference sequence). The CDR3 is made up of 14 amino acids. Trimming removed 2 bases from V and 7 bases from J, with 13 bases in between. CDR3: CASSFPRQGNEQFF. CDR3 DNA sequence: TGTGCCAGCAGCTTCCCCCGCCAGGGGAATGAGCAGTTCTTC.